The 24 T cell receptor beta chains in this list originate from one sample, sequenced in a study of blood T cells in healthy people across ages. A sample-barcoded 5' primer and a J-beta primer mix were used in a second PCR of roughly 6 to 11 cycles. Using its own MiXCR run on the 5' RACE reads, TCRdb lists one record per CDR3 protein. The sample holds about a million distinct CDR3 sequences, roughly two fifths seen once. Sequencing used blood. The receptors derive from a man aged 18 to 35 in good health.

Many counts were recorded for this clonotype. V is TRBV7-2 and J is TRBJ2-1, with D unclear. Trimming pared 1 base from V and 13 bases from J, leaving 20 bases between. Germline V gene data show CDR1 as SGHTA and CDR2 as FQGNSA. The CDR3 totals 15 residues. CDR3 loop: CASSLDQKSQSGQFF. CDR3 DNA sequence: TGTGCCAGCAGCTTAGACCAAAAATCTCAAAGTGGCCAGTTCTTC.

The CDR3 DNA sequence: TGTGCCAGCAGTTATCCCCAGGGACGCAATCAGCCCCAGCATTTT. This translates into CASSYPQGRNQPQHF. This chain connects TRBV6-2 or TRBV6-3 to TRBJ1-5, with D possibly being TRBD1 (5 bases). Germline values: CDR1 MNHEY, CDR2 SVGEGT. Trimming left V 3 bases short and J 2 bases short, with 11 bases between. CDR3 length: 15 amino acids.

This clonotype was detected only a few times. This sequence joins TRBV12-3 or TRBV12-4 and TRBJ1-2; D is unclear. The CDR3 spans 14 residues. V lost 6 bases and J lost 6, with 17 bases in between. As DNA, the CDR3 is TGTGCCAGCAGGACCAGCCGGGGTATGGATGGCTACACCTTC. This codes for CASRTSRGMDGYTF.

This clonotype was counted a few times. The chain combines TRBV7-9 with TRBJ2-1; tentatively, D is TRBD1 (6 bases). The germline gives CDR1 SEHNR, CDR2 FQNEAQ (reference sequence). Trimming pared 4 bases from V and 4 bases from J, leaving 14 bases between. The CDR3 consists of 15 residues. DNA of the CDR3: TGTGCCAGCAGCTCGGAAGGAAGGGGGTACAATGAGCAGTTCTTC. Its translation: CASSSEGRGYNEQFF.

J is TRBJ1-5 and V is TRBV7-2; a weak D match, TRBD1 (6 bases). Germline V CDR1 and CDR2: SGHTA, FQGNSA. The CDR3 spans 17 residues. Trimming stripped 1 base from V and 3 bases from J, with 16 bases between. CDR3 residues: CASSLVGGLGNNQPQHF. Written as DNA, the CDR3 is TGTGCCAGCAGCTTAGTTGGGGGGCTCGGTAACAATCAGCCCCAGCATTTT.

A few counts support this clonotype. V usage is TRBV20-1 and J usage is TRBJ2-1, with a tentative D call TRBD1 (6 bases). The germline V gene encodes CDR1 DFQATT and CDR2 SNEGSKA (reference sequence). This CDR3 has 14 residues. The V end was cut by 4 bases, the J end by 7 bases, with 17 bases between. The CDR3 region has the DNA TGCAGTGCTACATGGGCAGGGGAATCAAATGAGCAGTTCTTC. This translates into CSATWAGESNEQFF.

V and J are TRBV27 and TRBJ1-1; no reliable D call. Looked up from germline, CDR1 is MNHEY and CDR2 is SMNVEV (reference sequence). V lost 4 bases and J 3 bases, leaving 15 bases between the germline ends. The CDR3 is 15 residues long. This CDR3 is CASSSWKDGYTEAFF. The CDR3 nucleotides are TGTGCCAGCAGTTCTTGGAAGGACGGTTACACTGAAGCTTTCTTT.

J is TRBJ1-5 and V is TRBV7-8; D gene unclear. The CDR3 loop spans 12 amino acids. The germline V gene encodes CDR1 SGHVS and CDR2 FQNEAQ. The V end was cut by 1 base, the J end by 9 bases, with 7 bases between. The CDR3 is CASSLVAGPQHF. The CDR3 coding sequence is TGTGCCAGCAGCTTAGTGGCCGGGCCCCAGCATTTT.

This chain connects TRBV7-2 to TRBJ2-1, with TRBD1 matching over 12 bases. V dropped 1 base and J dropped 7; count of bases not matched to a gene: 5. From germline, CDR1 is SGHTA and CDR2 FQGNSA. The CDR3 is made up of 16 amino acids. CDR3 loop: CASSLVGQGARNEQFF. In nucleotides, the CDR3 is TGTGCCAGCAGCTTAGTGGGACAGGGGGCTCGTAATGAGCAGTTCTTC.

The chain links TRBV20-1 to TRBJ2-1; a possible D gene is TRBD1 (5 bases). The ends were cut back, 7 bases at V and 14 bases at J, with 15 bases in the middle. This CDR3 contains 10 residues. Germline values: CDR1 DFQATT, CDR2 SNEGSKA (reference sequence). CDR3 bases: TGCAGTGTACCACATGCAGGGAAGTTCTTC. Translated: CSVPHAGKFF.

This chain joins TRBV7-2 and TRBJ1-1; no firm D call. V lost 1 base and J 4 bases, leaving 10 bases between the germline ends. CDR1 and CDR2 from the germline V gene are SGHTA and FQGNSA. This CDR3 has 14 residues. The CDR3 DNA follows: TGTGCCAGCAGCTTAGACGGAGAGGTCACTGAAGCTTTCTTT. This translates into CASSLDGEVTEAFF.

The chain combines TRBV20-1 with TRBJ1-2; 9 bases line up with TRBD1. J was trimmed by 7 bases and V by 6 bases; bases with no gene match: 15. The germline gives CDR1 DFQATT, CDR2 SNEGSKA (reference sequence). The CDR3 loop spans 15 amino acids. The DNA of the CDR3 is TGCAGTGCCCTCCGGGACAGGGCTCTACCAGGTGGCTACACCTTC. It specifies CSALRDRALPGGYTF.

This clonotype has at least ten counts. V gene TRBV10-2 combines with J gene TRBJ2-3, with a tentative D call TRBD1 (6 bases). The CDR3 extends over 15 amino acids. Germline values: CDR1 WSHSY, CDR2 SAAADI. The ends were cut back, 4 bases at V and 1 base at J, with 12 bases in the middle. This CDR3 is CASSADRPGTDTQYF. The DNA of the CDR3 is TGCGCCAGCAGTGCCGACAGGCCAGGCACAGATACGCAGTATTTT.

This clonotype showed up just a few times. The chain employs TRBV6-6 and TRBJ1-1, with TRBD1 matching over 9 bases. The germline V gene has CDR1 MNHNY and CDR2 SVGAGI (reference sequence). CDR3 length: 15 residues. The V segment lost 4 bases and the J segment 7 bases; nucleotides outside the gene matches: 10. CDR3 coding DNA: TGTGCCAGCAGTTCCCCCGGGACAGGGCATATTGAAGCTTTCTTT. Protein product: CASSSPGTGHIEAFF.

The CDR3 DNA reads as TGTGCCAGCAGTAAGACAAATAACTATGGCTACACCTTC. The encoded protein is CASSKTNNYGYTF. The rearrangement joins TRBV27 to TRBJ1-2; D ambiguous. CDR1 is MNHEY and CDR2 is SMNVEV in the germline V gene (reference sequence). Trimming stripped 5 bases from V and 1 base from J, with 8 bases between. CDR3 length: 13 residues.

The chain uses TRBV12-3 or TRBV12-4 and TRBJ2-6; D is unclear. The CDR3 totals 13 residues. Trimming pared 4 bases from V and 4 bases from J, leaving 5 bases between. The CDR3 DNA is TGTGCCAGCAGTTCCTTCGGGGCCAACGTCCTGACTTTC. Its translation: CASSSFGANVLTF.

This chain joins TRBV7-2 and TRBJ2-1; perhaps TRBD1 as D (5 bases). CDR1 SGHTA and CDR2 FQGNSA come from the germline V gene. CDR3 length equals 13 residues. The V end was cut by 7 bases, the J end by 3 bases, with 10 bases between. CDR3 in amino acids: CASTQTDYNEQFF. The CDR3 DNA reads TGTGCCAGCACCCAGACAGACTACAATGAGCAGTTCTTC.

The chain links TRBV20-1 to TRBJ1-2; D is unresolved. The V gene's germline CDR1 is DFQATT and CDR2 SNEGSKA (reference sequence). This CDR3 region has 12 residues. With 5 bases removed from V and 4 bases from J, the gap between germline ends came to 11 bases. The CDR3 reads CSAQTNLYGYTF. CDR3 DNA: TGCAGTGCTCAGACAAACCTCTATGGCTACACCTTC.

V is TRBV19 and J is TRBJ2-3; 12 bases fit TRBD2. V dropped 11 bases and J dropped 7; count of bases not matched to a gene: 13. This CDR3 is 15 amino acids long. The germline V gene encodes CDR1 LNHDA and CDR2 SQIVND (reference sequence). CDR3 DNA sequence: TGTGCCTCATGGAGCGGGCTAGCGGGGGGGTATACGCAGTATTTT. Translation gives CASWSGLAGGYTQYF.

The sample holds a few counts of this clonotype. V gene TRBV20-1 combines with J gene TRBJ2-1; maybe TRBD1 (5 bases). V dropped 5 bases and J dropped 0 bases, with 17 bases sitting between them. There are 16 residues in the CDR3. The germline gives CDR1 DFQATT, CDR2 SNEGSKA (reference sequence). For the CDR3, the DNA is TGCAGTGCTTCCCCCGCCGCAGGGAACTCCTACAATGAGCAGTTCTTC. Its translation: CSASPAAGNSYNEQFF.

The rearrangement links TRBV5-1 to TRBJ2-3, with D tentatively TRBD2 (5 bases). The V end lost 1 base, the J end lost 14 bases, and 23 bases lay between the germline ends. Germline CDR1 and CDR2: SGHRS and YFSETQ. The CDR3 sequence is 15 residues long. The CDR3 DNA sequence: TGCGCCAGCAGCTTGTATTTAGGGATGGACGGGGAGCTGTATTTT. It specifies CASSLYLGMDGELYF.

This chain joins TRBV7-9 and TRBJ2-1; D may be TRBD1 (5 bases). The tail of the sequence fits TRBJ2-7 better, so the J call may be wrong. Germline V lookup: CDR1 SEHNR, CDR2 FQNEAQ (reference sequence). The CDR3 consists of 16 residues. CDR3 sequence reads: CASSINLGEGYNEQYF. DNA of the CDR3: TGTGCCAGCAGCATAAATTTAGGGGAAGGCTACAATGAGCAGTACTTC.

This clonotype occurred a few times. A read error may account for a junction end that differs from germline. The V gene is TRBV20-1, the J gene TRBJ1-2, with D unclear. CDR3 length: 12 amino acids. The germline V gene has CDR1 DFQATT and CDR2 SNEGSKA (reference sequence). CDR3 in DNA: TGCAGTGCTAGCGGAGGGAACTCTGGCTACACCTTC. Translation: CSASGGNSGYTF.

The rearrangement joins TRBV19 to TRBJ2-3; 7 bases are shared with TRBD1. V shed 6 bases, J shed 4 bases, and the junction held 10 bases outside the gene matches. Germline assignment: CDR1 LNHDA and CDR2 SQIVND (reference sequence). This CDR3 contains 15 residues. The chain's CDR3 is CASSPPEDRSDTQYF. For the CDR3, the DNA is TGTGCCAGTAGCCCACCCGAGGACAGGTCAGATACGCAGTATTTT.